The 27 T cell receptor beta chains below come from one sample, sequenced in a study of somatic mutations in cytotoxic T cells in rheumatoid arthritis. Profiling relied on immunoSEQ multiplex PCR, and the TCRdb table lists in-frame clones only, not all of them. This sample has some 11,000 clones, with 70% to 85% found just once. The sample taken for sequencing was CD8+ T cells sorted from blood. The source is an adult with rheumatoid arthritis.

This chain connects TRBV9 to TRBJ2-7; D gene ambiguous. This CDR3 has 15 amino acids. V lost 0 bases and J 3 bases, leaving 13 bases between the germline ends. Germline V gene lookup returns CDR1 SGDLS and CDR2 YYNGEE. The CDR3 DNA sequence: TGTGCCAGCAGCGTAGTCCCCAGACCTGTCTACGAGCAGTACTTC. The encoded protein is CASSVVPRPVYEQYF.

The chain is built from TRBV2 and TRBJ2-1; no clear D. V was clipped by 0 bases and J by 5 bases, with 11 bases between them. Germline V gene sequence: CDR1 SNHLY, CDR2 FYNNEI. This CDR3 comprises 15 residues. The CDR3 DNA reads as TGTGCCAGCAGTGAAGCGCTTCTAGAGGACAATGAGCAGTTCTTC. This translates into CASSEALLEDNEQFF. Full variable domain (missing parts from reference TRBV2 and TRBJ2-1): EPEVTQTPSHQVTQMGQEVILRCVPISNHLYFYWYRQILGQKVEFLVSFYNNEISEKSEIFDDQFSVERPDGSNFTLKIRSTKLEDSAMYFCASSEALLEDNEQFFGPGTRLTVL.

The chain combines TRBV5-5 with TRBJ2-6; D remains unclear. CDR3 length: 12 residues. The V gene lost 10 bases and the J gene lost 5 bases, with 10 bases spanning the gap. From germline, CDR1 is SGHKS and CDR2 YYEKEE (reference sequence). This CDR3 reads CAAQSRANVLTF. DNA for the CDR3: TGTGCCGCACAAAGTCGGGCCAACGTCCTGACTTTC.

The genes are TRBV5-4 and TRBJ1-2; D not certain. V was pared by 1 base and J by 4 bases, with 8 bases between. Germline-derived CDR1 and CDR2 are SGHNT and YYREEE (reference sequence). The CDR3 extends over 13 amino acids. CDR3 nucleotide sequence: TGTGCCAGCAGCTTGAATCACGGCTATGGCTACACCTTC. This sequence encodes CASSLNHGYGYTF.

As DNA, the CDR3 is TGTGCCAGCAGCTCGATGGACAGAAACCAGTACTCTGGGGCCAACGTCCTGACTTTC. It specifies CASSSMDRNQYSGANVLTF. The rearrangement links TRBV7-9 to TRBJ2-6; TRBD1 is a possible D gene (6 bases). The ends were cut back, 4 bases at V and 0 bases at J, with 19 bases in the middle. Germline CDR1 and CDR2: SEHNR and FQNEAQ (reference sequence). The CDR3 runs to 19 residues. Based on the CDR3 plus reference TRBV7-9 and TRBJ2-6, the full variable domain is DTGVSQNPRHKITKRGQNVTFRCDPISEHNRLYWYRQTLGQGPEFLTYFQNEAQLEKSRLLSDRFSAERPKGSFSTLEIQRTEQGDSAMYLCASSSMDRNQYSGANVLTFGAGSRLTVL.

This clone was picked up a small number of times. This sequence joins TRBV11-2 and TRBJ2-2; either TRBD1 or TRBD2 may fit D (6 bases each). Germline loops: CDR1 SGHAT, CDR2 FQNNGV. This CDR3 contains 16 residues. Between the trimmed V and J ends, which lost 2 bases and 7 bases, there was a span of 17 bases. CDR3 nucleotides: TGTGCCAGCAGCTTATCCCAGGGGTTAGCGGTCGGGGAGCTGTTTTTT. It encodes CASSLSQGLAVGELFF.

The chain couples TRBV13 to TRBJ1-1; no reliable D call. Per the germline V gene, CDR1 is PRHDT and CDR2 is FYEKMQ (reference sequence). V was trimmed by 5 bases and J by 0 bases, leaving 22 bases between them. The CDR3 is 18 residues long. In DNA form, the CDR3 reads TGTGCCAGCAGCCCCCCCCCGAGTGATGTATACATGAACACTGAAGCTTTCTTT. Its protein product is CASSPPPSDVYMNTEAFF.

This chain uses TRBV9 with TRBJ2-3; D gene unclear. V was pared by 0 bases and J by 2 bases, with 10 bases between. The CDR3 consists of 15 residues. Looked up from germline, CDR1 is SGDLS and CDR2 is YYNGEE. CDR3: CASSVAVLPTDTQYF. The CDR3 region has the DNA TGTGCCAGCAGCGTAGCAGTTTTACCCACAGATACGCAGTATTTT.

The V and J genes are TRBV7-9 and TRBJ2-7; D is perhaps TRBD2 (5 bases). V shed 1 base and J shed 6 bases, with 7 bases lying between them. Germline CDR1 reads SEHNR; CDR2 reads FQNEAQ (reference sequence). This CDR3 is built from 12 residues. The DNA of the CDR3 is TGTGCCAGCAGCTTAGATGCGGGCGAGCAGTACTTC. Translation gives CASSLDAGEQYF.

The rearrangement joins TRBV2 to TRBJ2-7; D not resolved. The V and J ends lost 8 bases and 0 bases respectively, with 2 bases between them. The CDR3 consists of 10 residues. Germline V lookup: CDR1 SNHLY, CDR2 FYNNEI. CDR3 in amino acids: CASASYEQYF. The DNA for the CDR3 is TGTGCCAGCGCCTCCTACGAGCAGTACTTC.

This chain links TRBV13 with TRBJ2-7; D remains ambiguous. CDR1 is PRHDT, CDR2 FYEKMQ, per germline (reference sequence). V was clipped by 4 bases and J by 4 bases, with 11 bases between them. The CDR3 is 13 amino acids. The CDR3 spells CASSSRGRYEQYF. Here the CDR3 DNA reads TGTGCCAGCAGCTCCCGCGGTAGGTACGAGCAGTACTTC.

This chain uses TRBV4-1 with TRBJ2-7; 8 bases are a match to TRBD2. V dropped 1 base and J dropped 2; count of bases not matched to a gene: 4. From germline, CDR1 is MGHRA and CDR2 YSYEKL. This CDR3 is built from 15 residues. For the CDR3, the DNA is TGCGCCAGCAGCCAAGGATCGGGAGGGCCCTACGAGCAGTACTTC. It is translated as CASSQGSGGPYEQYF.

This sequence joins TRBV18 and TRBJ1-1; D is undetermined. Germline V gene lookup returns CDR1 KGHSH and CDR2 LQKENI. The ends were cut back, 1 base at V and 0 bases at J, with 9 bases in the middle. CDR3 length: 15 amino acids. The CDR3 sequence: CASSPLRGMNTEAFF. As DNA, the CDR3 is TGTGCCAGCTCACCACTTAGAGGGATGAACACTGAAGCTTTCTTT. The full variable domain, its missing parts supplied by reference TRBV18 and TRBJ1-1, is NAGVMQNPRHLVRRRGQEARLRCSPMKGHSHVYWYRQLPEEGLKFMVYLQKENIIDESGMPKERFSAEFPKEGPSILRIQQVVRGDSAAYFCASSPLRGMNTEAFFGQGTRLTVV.

J is TRBJ2-1 and V is TRBV6-1; TRBD2 is a possible D gene (5 bases). This CDR3 has 15 residues. The V end lost 4 bases, the J end lost 13 bases, and 23 bases lay between the germline ends. Germline CDR1 reads MNHNS; CDR2 reads SASEGT. CDR3 DNA sequence: TGTGCCAGCAGTGCATTCAGAGGGAGTTCCTCGTATCAGTTCTTC. Protein sequence: CASSAFRGSSSYQFF.

The chain carries TRBV14 and TRBJ2-3, with TRBD1 as a possible D gene (6 bases). V was trimmed by 1 base and J by 14 bases, leaving 10 bases between them. Germline lookup yields CDR1 SGHDN and CDR2 FVKESK. This CDR3 is 11 amino acids long. The CDR3 nucleotides are TGTGCCAGCAGCCAAGGGACAGAAGGGTATTTT. It yields the protein CASSQGTEGYF.

The chain is built from TRBV6-5 and TRBJ1-2; unclear D gene. V shed 11 bases and J shed 6 bases, with 22 bases lying between them. Germline CDR1 MNHEY, CDR2 SVGAGI. CDR3 length: 14 amino acids. The CDR3 sequence is CAASSITLYDGYTF. CDR3 in DNA: TGTGCCGCGAGCAGTATCACCCTATATGATGGCTACACCTTC.

Written as DNA, the CDR3 is TGTGCCAGCAGCGACGTTTGCTTACAAAGTCGGGCCAACGTCCTGACTTTC. As protein: CASSDVCLQSRANVLTF. The chain joins TRBV7-3 to TRBJ2-6; unclear D gene. Germline assignment: CDR1 SGHTA and CDR2 FQGTGA. The CDR3 loop spans 17 amino acids. V shed 5 bases and J shed 5 bases, with 19 bases lying between them.

V is TRBV7-2 and J is TRBJ1-4; 9 nucleotides line up with TRBD1. Germline V gives CDR1 SGHTA, CDR2 FQGNSA. The CDR3 runs 16 residues. Trimming removed 6 bases from V and 7 bases from J; junction bases left unmatched: 12. As DNA, the CDR3 is TGTGCCAGCAGTACACTTTCCGGGACAGGGAGTGAAAAACTGTTTTTT. This sequence encodes CASSTLSGTGSEKLFF. Together with reference TRBV7-2 and TRBJ1-4, the CDR3 gives the full variable domain: GAGVSQSPSNKVTEKGKDVELRCDPISGHTALYWYRQSLGQGLEFLIYFQGNSAPDKSGLPSDRFSAERTGGSVSTLTIQRTQQEDSAVYLCASSTLSGTGSEKLFFGSGTQLSVL.

The V and J genes are TRBV11-2 and TRBJ2-7, with D perhaps matching TRBD1 (5 bases). CDR3 size: 13 residues. Germline assignment: CDR1 SGHAT and CDR2 FQNNGV. Trimming left V 5 bases short and J 4 bases short, with 12 bases between. CDR3 DNA sequence: TGTGCCAGCAGCCTATACCAGGGTTACGAGCAGTACTTC. It translates to CASSLYQGYEQYF.

The CDR3, as DNA: TGTGCCAGCAGCTTGGATCTCTTCACTGAAGCTTTCTTT. It is translated as CASSLDLFTEAFF. J is TRBJ1-1 and V is TRBV5-5; D remains unclear. V gave up 0 bases and J gave up 4 bases, with 7 bases separating them. The length of the CDR3 is 13 residues. Germline CDR1 reads SGHKS; CDR2 reads YYEKEE (reference sequence). Drawing the rest from reference TRBV5-5 and TRBJ1-1, the complete variable domain is DAGVTQSPTHLIKTRGQQVTLRCSPISGHKSVSWYQQVLGQGPQFIFQYYEKEERGRGNFPDRFSARQFPNYSSELNVNALLLGDSALYLCASSLDLFTEAFFGQGTRLTVV.

V is TRBV7-8 and J is TRBJ1-4; 7 bases are shared with TRBD1. CDR3 length equals 15 residues. V was pared by 3 bases and J by 3 bases, with 4 bases of the junction left unmatched. Germline-derived CDR1 and CDR2 are SGHVS and FQNEAQ. The chain's CDR3 is CASSFPGTANEKLFF. The CDR3, as DNA: TGTGCCAGCAGCTTTCCCGGGACAGCTAATGAAAAACTGTTTTTT. Looking up the rest from reference TRBV7-8 and TRBJ1-4 gives the full variable domain: GAGVSQSPRYKVAKRGQDVALRCDPISGHVSLFWYQQALGQGPEFLTYFQNEAQLDKSGLPSDRFFAERPEGSVSTLKIQRTQQEDSAVYLCASSFPGTANEKLFFGSGTQLSVL.

The count of this clone is one. The J gene is TRBJ2-2, the V gene TRBV11-2; 12 positions agree with TRBD1. Germline lookup yields CDR1 SGHAT and CDR2 FQNNGV. V gave up 0 bases and J gave up 4 bases; unmatched junction bases: 6. This CDR3 spans 18 amino acids. As DNA, the CDR3 is TGTGCCAGCAGCTTAGAGTTTTTGGGACAGGGGGCCACCGGGGAGCTGTTTTTT. Its translation: CASSLEFLGQGATGELFF. The full variable domain, in which reference TRBV11-2 and TRBJ2-2 provide the parts outside the CDR3, is EAGVAQSPRYKIIEKRQSVAFWCNPISGHATLYWYQQILGQGPKLLIQFQNNGVVDDSQLPKDRFSAERLKGVDSTLKIQPAKLEDSAVYLCASSLEFLGQGATGELFFGEGSRLTVL.

The chain recombines TRBV2 with TRBJ1-1, with D unclear. The CDR3 has 15 amino acids. Trimming removed 3 bases from V and 4 bases from J, with 15 bases in between. CDR1 and CDR2 (germline): SNHLY, FYNNEI. CDR3 nucleotide sequence: TGTGCCAGCAGTGATCGCGGGCGGGAGGTCACTGAAGCTTTCTTT. Protein: CASSDRGREVTEAFF.

The chain has TRBV11-3 and TRBJ2-2; 14 bases are a match to TRBD2. The CDR3 runs 17 residues. Germline CDR1 reads SGHNT; CDR2 reads YENEEA. J lost 4 bases, V lost 2 bases, and 3 bases had no gene match. The CDR3 sequence: CASSLTGLAGATGELFF. CDR3 DNA: TGTGCCAGCAGCTTAACGGGACTAGCGGGGGCCACCGGGGAGCTGTTTTTT.

The V and J genes are TRBV5-4 and TRBJ2-3; D not resolved. Trimming cost V 4 bases and J 0 bases, with 6 bases left between them. Per the germline V gene, CDR1 is SGHNT and CDR2 is YYREEE (reference sequence). This CDR3 is 13 amino acids long. The CDR3 nucleotides are TGTGCCAGCAGCCCCTCTAGCACAGATACGCAGTATTTT. Amino acids: CASSPSSTDTQYF.

The chain links TRBV12-5 to TRBJ1-5; a possible D gene is TRBD1 (5 bases). Per germline, CDR1 LGHNT and CDR2 FRNRAP. The CDR3 runs 16 residues. Trimming took off 1 base at V and 2 bases at J, with 12 bases between the two ends. The CDR3: CASGLAPRGGNQPQHF. CDR3 DNA sequence: TGTGCTAGTGGTTTGGCCCCCCGAGGGGGCAATCAGCCCCAGCATTTT.

This chain joins TRBV4-3 and TRBJ1-2; possibly TRBD1 for D (5 bases). The V end was cut by 1 base, the J end by 0 bases, with 18 bases between. The CDR3 totals 18 residues. Germline V lookup: CDR1 LGHNA, CDR2 YSLEER. CDR3 in DNA: TGCGCCAGCAGCCAAGGTCGGGGCAGCGCCAACTCTAACTATGGCTACACCTTC. Translated: CASSQGRGSANSNYGYTF.